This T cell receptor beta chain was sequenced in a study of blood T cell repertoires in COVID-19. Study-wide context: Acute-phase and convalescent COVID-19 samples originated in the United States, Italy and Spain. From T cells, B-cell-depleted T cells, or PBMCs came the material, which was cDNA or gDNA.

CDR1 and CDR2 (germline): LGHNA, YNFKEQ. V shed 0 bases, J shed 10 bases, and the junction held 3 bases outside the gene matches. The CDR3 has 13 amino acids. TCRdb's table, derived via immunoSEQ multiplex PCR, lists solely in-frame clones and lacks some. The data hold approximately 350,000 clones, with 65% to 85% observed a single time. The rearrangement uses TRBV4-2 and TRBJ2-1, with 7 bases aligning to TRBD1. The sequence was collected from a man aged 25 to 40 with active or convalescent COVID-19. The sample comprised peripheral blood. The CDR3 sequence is CASSQDRDREQFF. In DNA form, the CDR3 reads TGTGCCAGCAGCCAAGATCGGGACAGAGAGCAGTTCTTC.